The entry that follows covers one T cell receptor (beta chain) sequence. Here immunoSEQ multiplex PCR was the method, and the copy in TCRdb shows in-frame clones only, minus some. The sample lists hundreds of thousands of clones, 85% to 90% occurring once. The sample originates from a study of shared T cell receptors in the human thymus. Trimming at V came to 1 base and at J to 0 bases, leaving 10 bases not matched to a gene. CDR1 is SGHDT, CDR2 YYEEEE, per germline. The CDR3 consists of 17 residues. The data were also submitted as part of a second study, on human thymus T cells.

The genes are TRBV5-6 and TRBJ2-7; 7 bases align to TRBD1. Input material: thymocytes. The TCR was taken from a boy less than two years old with a congenital heart defect. CDR3 DNA: TGTGCCAGCAGCTTGATAGGGACAGAGGGGGACTCCTACGAGCAGTACTTC. Residues: CASSLIGTEGDSYEQYF.